A selection of T cell receptor beta chains follows, all from one sample in a study of regulatory T cells in long-lasting Graves disease. TCRdb used MiXCR to reprocess the multiplex PCR reads, holding one entry per CDR3 protein. This table holds 350,000 to 500,000 distinct CDR3 sequences, 13% to 15% found once. These data were also reused for a study on T cells in Graves' hyperthyroidism and ophthalmopathy.

Sample: peripheral blood mononuclear cells (PBMCs), taken at new diagnosis, from a patient treated with antithyroid drugs. The receptors here all came from a woman aged 50 to 60 with Graves disease. Both conserved end residues are part of each CDR3. A D gene is named only where the DNA matches it firmly. Expanded clones are given a class, and other clones once, few, many or no size at all.

TRBV9	TRBJ1-5	.	few	CASSPLPSQPQHF	TGTGCCAGCAGCCCTCTCCCGTCTCAGCCCCAGCATTTT
TRBV20-1	TRBJ2-7	TRBD2	.	CSAREHSGSTYEQYF	TGCAGTGCTAGAGAACATAGCGGGAGTACCTACGAGCAGTACTTC
TRBV6-1	TRBJ1-1	.	many	CASSEFAAGNTEAFF	TGTGCCAGCAGTGAATTCGCGGCGGGCAACACTGAAGCTTTCTTT
TRBV12-3/TRBV12-4	TRBJ2-7	TRBD2	many	CASIPDGGSYEQYF	TGTGCCAGCATTCCGGACGGGGGGTCCTACGAGCAGTACTTC
TRBV5-1	TRBJ1-4	.	.	CASSGSGSEKLFF	TGCGCCAGCAGCGGTTCGGGCAGTGAAAAACTGTTTTTT
TRBV20-1	TRBJ2-7	.	.	CSARGTSSYEQCF	TGCAGTGCTAGAGGGACGAGCTCCTACGAGCAGTGCTTC
TRBV12-5	TRBJ2-7	TRBD2	many	CASVWTSGSYEQYF	TGTGCTAGTGTCTGGACTAGCGGGTCCTACGAGCAGTACTTC
TRBV11-2	TRBJ1-2	.	few	CASSQDLGGDNGYTF	TGTGCCAGCAGCCAAGATCTAGGGGGAGATAATGGCTACACCTTC
TRBV10-3	TRBJ2-2	TRBD2	.	CAISTGLAGAPGANTGELFF	TGTGCCATCAGTACTGGACTAGCGGGAGCTCCCGGCGCGAACACCGGGGAGCTGTTTTTT
TRBV20-1	TRBJ2-3	TRBD2	few	CSARAQRERGTDTQYF	TGCAGTGCTAGGGCTCAGCGGGAGAGGGGCACAGATACGCAGTATTTT
TRBV5-1	TRBJ2-3	.	.	CASSPPGTPLTDTQYF	TGTGCCAGCAGCCCCCCCGGGACACCCCTGACAGATACGCAGTATTTT
TRBV12-3/TRBV12-4	TRBJ1-5	.	many	CASSWGAGNQPQHF	TGTGCCAGCAGTTGGGGGGCTGGAAATCAGCCCCAGCATTTT
TRBV5-4	TRBJ1-2	.	few	CASSSQQAFTF	TGTGCCAGCAGCTCCCAACAGGCGTTCACCTTC
TRBV6-2/TRBV6-3	TRBJ2-1	TRBD2	many	CASSYSYGLAGDLEQFF	TGTGCCAGCAGTTACTCTTACGGACTAGCGGGAGATCTTGAGCAGTTCTTC
TRBV6-2/TRBV6-3	TRBJ2-3	TRBD2	many	CASSEGTSGGKTDTQYF	TGTGCCAGCAGTGAAGGGACTAGTGGCGGGAAGACAGATACGCAGTATTTT
TRBV30	TRBJ1-2	TRBD1	many	CAWGQGVLGYTF	TGTGCCTGGGGACAGGGGGTCTTGGGCTACACCTTC
TRBV12-3/TRBV12-4	TRBJ2-1	.	many	CASSSLLLRVWNEQFF	TGTGCCAGCAGTTCGCTTCTACTCCGTGTGTGGAATGAGCAGTTCTTC
TRBV19	TRBJ2-2	.	.	CASSVGLSGPGELFF	TGTGCCAGTAGCGTGGGACTCTCAGGCCCCGGGGAGCTGTTTTTT
TRBV12-3/TRBV12-4	TRBJ2-7	TRBD1	many	CASSLWDREYEQYF	TGTGCCAGCAGTTTATGGGACAGGGAGTACGAGCAGTACTTC
TRBV12-3/TRBV12-4	TRBJ2-7	.	many	CASSGGYEQYF	TGTGCCAGCAGTGGAGGCTACGAGCAGTACTTC
TRBV2	TRBJ2-1	.	many	CASTRGSYNEQFF	TGTGCCAGCACCAGGGGCTCCTACAATGAGCAGTTCTTC
TRBV11-1	TRBJ1-1	.	once	CASSLSTGDKNTEAFF	TGTGCCAGCAGCTTAAGCACCGGCGACAAGAACACTGAAGCTTTCTTT
TRBV5-1	TRBJ2-3	TRBD2	many	CASSLDSGGRTDTQYF	TGCGCCAGCAGTCTAGATAGCGGGGGTCGGACAGATACGCAGTATTTT
TRBV6-2/TRBV6-3	TRBJ1-4	.	few	CASSYTGFSGTNEKLFF	TGTGCCAGCAGTTACACCGGGTTTTCGGGGACTAATGAAAAACTGTTTTTT
TRBV6-1	TRBJ2-7	TRBD2	many	CASRRKGTSGSYEQYF	TGTGCCAGCAGACGAAAAGGGACTAGCGGGAGTTACGAGCAGTACTTC
TRBV7-8	TRBJ2-7	.	many	CASSLNRAPGYEQYF	TGTGCCAGCAGCTTGAACAGGGCTCCAGGCTACGAGCAGTACTTC
TRBV12-3/TRBV12-4	TRBJ2-2	TRBD2	few	CASSLAGGVSGELFF	TGTGCCAGCAGTTTAGCGGGAGGGGTCTCCGGGGAGCTGTTTTTT
TRBV28	TRBJ2-5	.	many	CASSLRLETQYF	TGTGCCAGCAGTTTGCGTTTGGAGACCCAGTACTTC
TRBV27	TRBJ2-1	TRBD2	many	CASSLSTGLAGGGGEQFF	TGTGCCAGCAGTTTGAGTACGGGACTAGCGGGAGGAGGTGGTGAGCAGTTCTTC
TRBV28	TRBJ1-5	.	many	CASSLNGRSLNQPQHF	TGTGCCAGCAGTTTAAATGGCAGATCCCTAAATCAGCCCCAGCATTTT
TRBV5-1	TRBJ1-2	TRBD1	many	CASSPDGTGQGYTF	TGCGCCAGCAGCCCGGACGGGACAGGGCAAGGCTACACCTTC
TRBV20-1	TRBJ2-5	TRBD2	.	CSASLARETQYF	TGCAGTGCCTCACTAGCGCGGGAGACCCAGTACTTC
TRBV28	TRBJ2-5	TRBD2	many	CASSPLLAGPQETQYF	TGTGCCAGCAGCCCCCTACTAGCGGGGCCACAAGAGACCCAGTACTTC
TRBV28	TRBJ2-7	.	many	CASSLSSTRVDEQYF	TGTGCCAGCAGTTTGAGCTCGACTAGAGTCGACGAGCAGTACTTC
TRBV5-1	TRBJ2-1	.	few	CASSLEEWNEQFF	TGCGCCAGCAGCTTGGAGGAATGGAATGAGCAGTTCTTC
TRBV29-1	TRBJ2-1	TRBD2	many	CSVGRTSGNNEQFF	TGCAGCGTTGGTCGGACTAGCGGGAACAATGAGCAGTTCTTC
TRBV6-1	TRBJ2-7	TRBD2	many	CASSGHLAGDYYEQYF	TGTGCCAGCAGTGGACACCTAGCGGGGGATTACTACGAGCAGTACTTC
TRBV24-1	TRBJ2-1	TRBD2	many	CATSDWREGQDEQFF	TGTGCCACCAGTGATTGGCGGGAGGGTCAGGATGAGCAGTTCTTC
TRBV5-1	TRBJ2-1	.	many	CASSLETLSSYNEQFF	TGCGCCAGCAGCTTGGAGACGCTTAGCTCCTACAATGAGCAGTTCTTC
TRBV7-9	TRBJ1-2	TRBD1	few	CASSEDRVFGYTF	TGTGCCAGCAGCGAGGACAGGGTTTTTGGCTACACCTTC
TRBV29-1	TRBJ2-2	.	.	CSISTRASSTGELFF	TGCAGCATCTCCACTAGGGCATCGAGCACCGGGGAGCTGTTTTTT
TRBV3-1	TRBJ1-3	TRBD1	.	CASSHNYRGSGNTIYF	TGTGCCAGCAGCCATAACTACAGGGGGTCAGGAAACACCATATATTTT
TRBV19	TRBJ2-1	TRBD2	.	CASTSGLARNEQFF	TGTGCCAGTACCTCGGGACTAGCCCGAAATGAGCAGTTCTTC
TRBV2	TRBJ2-7	TRBD2	many	CASSEIRGLAGGPSYEQYF	TGTGCCAGCAGTGAAATCCGCGGACTAGCGGGAGGGCCCTCCTACGAGCAGTACTTC